These 32 T cell receptor beta chains share one sample of origin, sequenced in a study of blood T cells in healthy people across ages. Combining a sample-barcoded 5' primer with a J-beta primer mix, a second PCR ran for roughly 7 to 12 cycles. TCRdb recomputed calls from the 5' RACE reads with MiXCR, one row per CDR3 protein. The sample includes under 1,000,000 distinct CDR3 sequences, around half of them seen just once. Sequenced: blood. These receptors all stem from a man older than 75 in good health.

The chain joins TRBV29-1 to TRBJ2-5; D unresolved. Per the germline V gene, CDR1 is SQVTM and CDR2 is ANQGSEA. Trimming left V 2 bases short and J 7 bases short, with 11 bases between. This CDR3 spans 12 amino acids. The CDR3 DNA reads TGCAGCGTTGAAACGACGGCCGGGACCCAGTACTTC. It translates to CSVETTAGTQYF.

This clonotype has only a few counts. The J gene is TRBJ1-1, the V gene TRBV7-9; D gene ambiguous. CDR3 length equals 11 residues. CDR1 SEHNR and CDR2 FQNEAQ come from the germline V gene (reference sequence). Trimming cost V 8 bases and J 1 base, with 5 bases left between them. CDR3 loop: CASQTNTEAFF. CDR3 nucleotides: TGTGCCAGCCAGACGAACACTGAAGCTTTCTTT. Looking up the rest from reference TRBV7-9 and TRBJ1-1 gives the full variable domain: DTGVSQNPRHKITKRGQNVTFRCDPISEHNRLYWYRQTLGQGPEFLTYFQNEAQLEKSRLLSDRFSAERPKGSFSTLEIQRTEQGDSAMYLCASQTNTEAFFGQGTRLTVV.

This chain connects TRBV12-3 or TRBV12-4 to TRBJ2-4, with D possibly TRBD2 on 6 matching bases. The J call may be faulty, since TRBJ2-7 better matches the DNA end. The CDR3 is made up of 14 amino acids. The CDR3 here is CASSLGFKEGEQYF. In nucleotides, the CDR3 is TGTGCCAGCAGTTTGGGTTTCAAGGAGGGCGAGCAGTACTTC.

This clonotype was seen a handful of times. V and J are TRBV4-3 and TRBJ1-1; D might be TRBD1 (6 bases). The CDR3 sequence is 15 residues long. Trimming removed 1 base at V and 4 bases at J, with 13 bases between. From germline, CDR1 is LGHNA and CDR2 YSLEER. The CDR3 is CASSQAWTEGTEAFF. The CDR3 DNA is TGCGCCAGCAGCCAAGCCTGGACAGAGGGCACTGAAGCTTTCTTT.

In this sample, this clonotype turned up many times. This chain joins TRBV4-1 and TRBJ2-1; maybe TRBD2 (6 bases). CDR3 size: 14 residues. Trimming shortened V by 5 bases and J by 5 bases, and 13 bases separated the two germline ends. CDR1 is MGHRA and CDR2 is YSYEKL in the germline V gene. The CDR3 loop is CASSEGLLNNEQFF. The CDR3 nucleotides are TGCGCCAGCAGCGAGGGACTCTTAAACAATGAGCAGTTCTTC.

Details on this clonotype: A junction end diverges from the germline sequence, so it may reflect a read error. The chain has TRBV5-1 and TRBJ2-5; 10 bases agree with TRBD2. Germline V gives CDR1 SGHRS, CDR2 YFSETQ. This CDR3 has 14 residues. CDR3 bases: TGCACCAGCAGCTTGGAGACTAGCGGGTCTGAATGGTACTTC. Protein product: CTSSLETSGSEWYF.

This chain uses TRBV12-3 or TRBV12-4 with TRBJ2-4, with D perhaps TRBD1 (6 bases). Trimming pared 6 bases from V and 11 bases from J, leaving 14 bases between. The CDR3 spans 12 residues. The CDR3 DNA reads as TGTGCCAGCAGGGAAGGGACAAATTTTCAGTACTTC. It encodes CASREGTNFQYF.

This chain links TRBV6-1 with TRBJ1-5; D is ambiguous. Germline CDR1 MNHNS, CDR2 SASEGT. Between the trimmed V and J ends, which lost 2 bases and 7 bases, there was a span of 6 bases. The CDR3 covers 12 residues. The CDR3 sequence: CASSEFEQPQHF. Written as DNA, the CDR3 is TGTGCCAGCAGTGAATTTGAACAGCCCCAGCATTTT.

This clonotype was detected a few times. The chain is built from TRBV12-3 or TRBV12-4 and TRBJ2-7, with D possibly matching TRBD1 (6 bases). Deletions cut 5 bases from V and 7 bases from J, with 12 bases between. The CDR3 totals 12 residues. CDR3 in amino acids: CASSHRVDEQYF. Written as DNA, the CDR3 is TGTGCCAGCAGTCACAGGGTCGATGAGCAGTACTTC.

This chain connects TRBV7-2 to TRBJ1-5; D gene uncertain. CDR3 length: 13 residues. V was cut by 0 bases and J by 8 bases, with 8 bases left in between. Germline lookup yields CDR1 SGHTA and CDR2 FQGNSA. Here the CDR3 DNA reads TGTGCCAGCAGCTTAGCGAACTTAAAGCCCCAGCATTTT. Residues: CASSLANLKPQHF.

The chain joins TRBV5-1 to TRBJ2-1; TRBD2 matches 8 bases. Germline V gives CDR1 SGHRS, CDR2 YFSETQ. This CDR3 spans 15 amino acids. Trimming at V came to 0 bases and at J to 6 bases, leaving 5 bases not matched to a gene. CDR3 in amino acids: CASSLAGTSSNEQFF. CDR3 DNA: TGCGCCAGCAGCTTGGCCGGGACTAGTTCCAATGAGCAGTTCTTC.

This chain links TRBV20-1 with TRBJ2-1, with D perhaps matching TRBD2 (5 bases). The CDR3 is 16 residues long. Trimming took off 1 base at V and 0 bases at J, with 13 bases between the two ends. Germline-derived CDR1 and CDR2 are DFQATT and SNEGSKA (reference sequence). The CDR3 here is CSARGSGRSSYNEQFF. CDR3 coding DNA: TGCAGTGCTAGAGGCTCGGGGAGATCCTCCTACAATGAGCAGTTCTTC.

At least ten counts were recorded for this clonotype. The chain has TRBV20-1 and TRBJ2-5, with TRBD2 identical over 15 bases. Unmatched junction bases numbered 6, after V lost 5 bases and J lost 5 bases. Germline CDR1 DFQATT, CDR2 SNEGSKA (reference sequence). The CDR3 runs 15 residues. As DNA, the CDR3 is TGCAGTGCTCGGGGACTAGCGGGAGGTTGGGAGACCCAGTACTTC. This encodes CSARGLAGGWETQYF.

The J gene is TRBJ1-5, the V gene TRBV7-2, with D possibly being TRBD1 (6 bases). Trimming left V 5 bases short and J 4 bases short, with 12 bases between. This CDR3 is 14 amino acids long. Germline V CDR1 and CDR2: SGHTA, FQGNSA. The CDR3 DNA follows: TGTGCCAGCAGCCTGGGACACTTAAATCAGCCCCAGCATTTT. It specifies CASSLGHLNQPQHF.

This clonotype was counted a few times. The chain combines TRBV7-8 with TRBJ2-1; 7 bases match TRBD2. Germline V gene sequence: CDR1 SGHVS, CDR2 FQNEAQ. V lost 1 base and J lost 4; bases outside the gene matches: 7. This CDR3 spans 16 amino acids. The CDR3 nucleotides read TGTGCCAGCAGCTTAGGATTGGGACTACCGTACAATGAGCAGTTCTTC. Translation gives CASSLGLGLPYNEQFF.

This clonotype has at least ten counts. The genes are TRBV15 and TRBJ2-7; no reliable D call. This CDR3 is 14 amino acids long. Germline CDR1 LNHNV, CDR2 YYDKDF (reference sequence). V lost 2 bases and J lost 3, with 11 bases in between. The DNA for the CDR3 is TGTGCCACCAGCAGATTCAAGGGCAGCTACGAGCAGTACTTC. This codes for CATSRFKGSYEQYF.

Points on this clonotype: Mismatch with germline at one junction end may stem from a read error. The genes are TRBV5-1 and TRBJ2-7; D remains ambiguous. CDR3 length equals 11 residues. Per germline, CDR1 SGHRS and CDR2 YFSETQ. The CDR3 here is CAGSYHYEQYF. In DNA, the CDR3 is TGCGCCGGCAGCTACCATTACGAGCAGTACTTC.

This clonotype has at least ten counts. This chain uses TRBV20-1 with TRBJ1-5; no reliable D call. The CDR3 runs to 16 residues. V lost 6 bases and J 5 bases, leaving 23 bases between the germline ends. Germline CDR1 reads DFQATT; CDR2 reads SNEGSKA (reference sequence). The CDR3 nucleotides are TGCAGTGCCCTTTTTCCCACGGGGAGGAAGGATCAGCCCCAGCATTTT. Its protein is CSALFPTGRKDQPQHF.

V and J are TRBV28 and TRBJ2-5, with a possible D match to TRBD2 (6 bases). The DNA end favors TRBJ2-7, so the J call may be wrong. The germline gives CDR1 MDHEN, CDR2 SYDVKM. The CDR3 has 13 residues. This CDR3 reads CASKNGGAFEQYF. The CDR3 DNA reads as TGTGCCAGCAAGAACGGAGGGGCCTTCGAGCAGTACTTC.

There are many counts of this clonotype. The CDR3 sequence is CASSLDAGANSYEQYF. The CDR3 bases are TGTGCCAGCAGCTTAGATGCGGGAGCGAACTCCTACGAGCAGTACTTC. The chain joins TRBV7-2 to TRBJ2-7; 7 nucleotides line up with TRBD2. Germline lookup yields CDR1 SGHTA and CDR2 FQGNSA. The CDR3 totals 16 residues. The ends lost 1 base at V and 0 bases at J; junction bases unmatched: 6.

The chain has TRBV12-3 or TRBV12-4 and TRBJ2-3, with TRBD1 identical over 7 bases. The CDR3 runs to 14 residues. V was pared by 3 bases and J by 6 bases, with 6 bases of the junction left unmatched. Written as DNA, the CDR3 is TGTGCCAGCAGTTTGACAGGGAGAGGGGATACGCAGTATTTT. It specifies CASSLTGRGDTQYF.

In its sample, this clonotype was seen a few times. The rearrangement uses TRBV6-5 and TRBJ2-7; 10 nucleotides line up with TRBD1. This CDR3 is built from 15 residues. V was clipped by 5 bases and J by 4 bases; unmatched bases: 8. The germline CDR1 and CDR2 sequences are MNHEY and SVGAGI. The CDR3 is CASSSRGQGIYEQYF. The CDR3 DNA is TGTGCCAGCAGTAGCCGGGGACAGGGGATTTACGAGCAGTACTTC.

The chain is built from TRBV19 and TRBJ1-4; TRBD1 agrees at 8 bases. Germline-derived CDR1 and CDR2 are LNHDA and SQIVND (reference sequence). The CDR3 is made up of 14 amino acids. Trimming cost V 6 bases and J 7 bases; bases outside gene matches: 7. CDR3 in amino acids: CASSAGGLREKLFF. CDR3 DNA: TGTGCCAGTAGCGCAGGGGGCCTTCGTGAAAAACTGTTTTTT. The full variable domain, with the rest looked up from reference TRBV19 and TRBJ1-4, is DGGITQSPKYLFRKEGQNVTLSCEQNLNHDAMYWYRQDPGQGLRLIYYSQIVNDFQKGDIAEGYSVSREKKESFPLTVTSAQKNPTAFYLCASSAGGLREKLFFGSGTQLSVL.

This clonotype was observed a few times. The J gene is TRBJ2-5, the V gene TRBV9; D not certain. The CDR3 has 13 residues. Germline loops: CDR1 SGDLS, CDR2 YYNGEE. V gave up 4 bases and J gave up 5 bases, with 12 bases separating them. The CDR3 bases are TGTGCCAGCAGCCCCGGCTCCGGGGAGACCCAGTACTTC. The encoded protein is CASSPGSGETQYF.

The chain links TRBV20-1 to TRBJ2-5; the match to TRBD2 covers 12 bases. This CDR3 spans 16 amino acids. Germline-derived CDR1 and CDR2 are DFQATT and SNEGSKA (reference sequence). J gave up 11 bases and V 7 bases, and 20 bases lay outside the gene matches. The CDR3 region has the DNA TGCAGTGGGGTGACTAGCGGGAGATCGACCTACAATGAGCAGTACTTC. Translated: CSGVTSGRSTYNEQYF.

In its sample, this clonotype was seen a few times. The chain combines TRBV28 with TRBJ2-7; D gene uncertain. V was cut by 7 bases and J by 0 bases, with 10 bases left in between. CDR3 length equals 13 residues. The germline CDR1 and CDR2 sequences are MDHEN and SYDVKM. The CDR3 DNA follows: TGTGCCAGCACCTTTGGGTTCTCCTACGAGCAGTACTTC. This codes for CASTFGFSYEQYF. Filled out from reference TRBV28 and TRBJ2-7, the complete variable domain reads DVKVTQSSRYLVKRTGEKVFLECVQDMDHENMFWYRQDPGLGLRLIYFSYDVKMKEKGDIPEGYSVSREKKERFSLILESASTNQTSMYLCASTFGFSYEQYFGPGTRLTVT.

The V and J genes are TRBV4-1 and TRBJ1-2; 7 positions agree with TRBD1. V lost 0 bases, J lost 8 bases, and 12 bases stayed unmatched. This CDR3 has 16 amino acids. The germline V gene has CDR1 MGHRA and CDR2 YSYEKL. CDR3 in DNA: TGCGCCAGCAGCCAAGACCGTGGGACAGCCGGTAGGGGCTACACCTTC. Translation: CASSQDRGTAGRGYTF.

The table lists this clonotype with a few counts. V and J are TRBV5-1 and TRBJ2-3, with TRBD2 matching 7 bases. Germline CDR1 reads SGHRS; CDR2 reads YFSETQ. The CDR3 has 17 residues. V trimming: 4 bases; J trimming: 3 bases; junction bases outside the gene matches: 14. This CDR3 is CASSTGAGIKGTDTQYF. CDR3 in DNA: TGCGCCAGCAGCACAGGAGCGGGGATTAAGGGAACAGATACGCAGTATTTT.

This rearrangement joins TRBV20-1 to TRBJ2-5; a weak D match, TRBD2 (7 bases). Trimming shortened V by 4 bases and J by 5 bases, and 14 bases separated the two germline ends. This CDR3 contains 13 residues. The germline gives CDR1 DFQATT, CDR2 SNEGSKA (reference sequence). The CDR3 sequence is CSAIVGGPETQYF. Here the CDR3 DNA reads TGCAGTGCTATAGTGGGGGGGCCTGAGACCCAGTACTTC.

This clonotype was picked up a small number of times. The V call is TRBV20-1, the J call TRBJ2-3; D is undetermined. CDR3 length: 13 residues. From germline, CDR1 is DFQATT and CDR2 SNEGSKA (reference sequence). V was pared by 1 base and J by 6 bases, with 11 bases between. The CDR3 sequence: CSARGPSEDTQYF. CDR3 nucleotides: TGCAGTGCTAGAGGGCCCTCAGAGGATACGCAGTATTTT.

This clonotype was counted between two and nine times. The chain links TRBV20-1 to TRBJ2-1; 7 nucleotides line up with TRBD2. Losses at the gene ends were 1 base for V and 8 bases for J; bases not matched to a gene: 14. The length of the CDR3 is 16 residues. Germline assignment: CDR1 DFQATT and CDR2 SNEGSKA (reference sequence). This chain's CDR3 is CSARGGTGGFRDEQFF. DNA of the CDR3: TGCAGTGCTAGAGGAGGGACGGGAGGCTTCCGTGATGAGCAGTTCTTC.

This clonotype was seen only a few times. CDR3 loop: CASTNRQGSETQYF. DNA for the CDR3: TGTGCCAGCACTAATAGACAGGGGAGTGAGACCCAGTACTTC. J is TRBJ2-5 and V is TRBV27, with TRBD1 identical over 8 bases. This CDR3 is built from 14 residues. After removal of 7 bases from V and 5 bases from J, the junction contained 9 bases not matched to a gene. Germline loops: CDR1 MNHEY, CDR2 SMNVEV (reference sequence).